This T cell receptor (beta chain) was observed in a study of OX40 agonist ivuxolimab in advanced cancers. Overall study: Dose-escalation patients were diagnosed with hepatocellular carcinoma, melanoma, renal cell cancer or head and neck cancer.

TCRdb's copy holds only in-frame clones and misses some; the assay was immunoSEQ multiplex PCR. The sample yields tens of thousands of clones, over 75% seen once. General observations from the study: Clonal expansion was among the lowest in partial responders at 0.1-3.0 mg/kg, especially CD8+. Both blood CD4+ and CD8+ T cells showed clonal growth by week 6 at 0.1 to 3.0 mg/kg.

The CDR3 consists of 15 residues. Germline assignment: CDR1 SGHAT and CDR2 FQDESV (reference sequence). V gave up 6 bases and J gave up 5 bases; unmatched junction bases: 9. Worth noting for this clone: Its target is not known.

Sequences were derived from CD4+ or CD8+ T cells sorted from blood, sampled in a trial of the OX40 agonist ivuxolimab. The TCR comes from an adult with an advanced solid tumor such as melanoma, head and neck, liver or kidney cancer. The chain carries TRBV11-1 and TRBJ2-1; the match to TRBD1 covers 8 bases. The CDR3 reads CASSFRTGLDNEQFF. Written as DNA, the CDR3 is TGTGCCAGCAGTTTCCGGACAGGGCTAGACAATGAGCAGTTCTTC.